The 29 T cell receptor beta chains below were found in one sample sequenced in a study of shared clonotypes between healthy human individuals. Clones were sequenced by immunoSEQ multiplex PCR, and TCRdb holds only the in-frame ones, with some missing. The table lists about 680,000 clones, about 80% of them singletons. The specimen was memory CD4+ T cells sorted from blood. Subset defined: CD45RA-negative fraction. These receptors were obtained from a woman aged 25 to 39 in good health.

The CDR3 DNA follows: TGTGCCAGCAGTGATGAGGGACTAGCAGTCTCCGAGCAGTACTTC. It specifies CASSDEGLAVSEQYF. V gene TRBV2 combines with J gene TRBJ2-7; TRBD2 aligns across 9 bases. With 3 bases clipped from V and 6 bases from J, the junction kept 9 bases outside the gene matches. Germline V gene data show CDR1 as SNHLY and CDR2 as FYNNEI. This CDR3 is 15 amino acids long.

This clone was detected a few times. The chain combines TRBV9 with TRBJ1-5; D perhaps matches TRBD1 (5 bases). The CDR3 is 14 residues long. Germline V CDR1 and CDR2: SGDLS, YYNGEE. Trimming removed 4 bases at V and 9 bases at J, with 17 bases between. The CDR3 loop is CASSRDGTSLPQHF. The DNA of the CDR3 is TGTGCCAGCAGCCGGGACGGCACCTCGCTGCCCCAGCATTTT.

The chain uses TRBV27 and TRBJ2-1, with 8 nucleotides matching TRBD1. The length of the CDR3 is 13 residues. Germline CDR1 is MNHEY and CDR2 is SMNVEV (reference sequence). V gave up 8 bases and J gave up 8 bases; unmatched junction bases: 8. Written as DNA, the CDR3 is TGTGCCAGCTCCGGACAGGGTATTTATGAGCAGTTCTTC. Encoded protein: CASSGQGIYEQFF.

CDR3 loop: CASSEGQQRQPQHF. DNA for the CDR3: TGTGCCAGCAGTGAAGGGCAACAGAGGCAGCCCCAGCATTTT. The rearrangement joins TRBV2 to TRBJ1-5; D remains unclear. Trimming took 1 base from V and 7 from J, leaving 11 bases between them. CDR3 size: 14 residues. Germline V gene sequence: CDR1 SNHLY, CDR2 FYNNEI.

The gene calls are TRBV6-1 and TRBJ2-2; 10 bases agree with TRBD2. This CDR3 contains 16 residues. With V trimmed by 2 bases and J by 6 bases, 6 bases remained unmatched. In germline, CDR1 is MNHNS, CDR2 SASEGT. The DNA for the CDR3 is TGTGCCAGCAGTGAACTAGCGGGAGTTGGAGCCGGGGAGCTGTTTTTT. Amino acids: CASSELAGVGAGELFF.

The chain recombines TRBV11-2 with TRBJ1-4, with no clear D. The germline V and J ends were trimmed by 2 bases and 7 bases, with 11 bases remaining between them. Per the germline V gene, CDR1 is SGHAT and CDR2 is FQNNGV. This CDR3 is 14 amino acids long. CDR3 residues: CASSLRFVPEKLFF. CDR3 coding DNA: TGTGCCAGCAGCTTAAGGTTCGTCCCTGAAAAACTGTTTTTT.

This chain connects TRBV2 to TRBJ1-5; D is uncertain. Germline lookup yields CDR1 SNHLY and CDR2 FYNNEI. The CDR3 has 13 residues. The ends were cut back, 3 bases at V and 7 bases at J, with 10 bases in the middle. The CDR3 nucleotides are TGTGCCAGCAGTGAGGGAACGAGGCAGCCCCAGCATTTT. Translation gives CASSEGTRQPQHF.

The chain employs TRBV5-6 and TRBJ1-1, with a tentative D call TRBD1 (5 bases). This CDR3 is built from 14 residues. V lost 6 bases and J lost 1, with 13 bases in between. Germline lookup yields CDR1 SGHDT and CDR2 YYEEEE. The CDR3 protein is CASTPDTSNTEAFF. Here the CDR3 DNA reads TGTGCCAGCACCCCGGACACGTCGAACACTGAAGCTTTCTTT. The entire variable domain, with the rest obtained from reference TRBV5-6 and TRBJ1-1, is as follows: DAGVTQSPTHLIKTRGQQVTLRCSPKSGHDTVSWYQQALGQGPQFIFQYYEEEERQRGNFPDRFSGHQFPNYSSELNVNALLLGDSALYLCASTPDTSNTEAFFGQGTRLTVV.

This clone has a single count. V gene TRBV28 combines with J gene TRBJ1-1; perhaps TRBD1 as D (6 bases). The CDR3 sequence is 14 residues long. Germline lookup yields CDR1 MDHEN and CDR2 SYDVKM. V dropped 2 bases and J dropped 7 bases, with 14 bases sitting between them. For the CDR3, the DNA is TGTGCCAGCAGTTTACCGATGACAGGACTTGAAGCTTTCTTT. Translating it yields CASSLPMTGLEAFF.

This clone has only a few counts. The same CDR3 is also encoded by other DNA sequences in this sample. This rearrangement joins TRBV28 to TRBJ1-5; possible D gene TRBD1, 5 bases. From germline, CDR1 is MDHEN and CDR2 SYDVKM. Between the trimmed V and J ends, which lost 6 bases and 5 bases, there was a span of 11 bases. This CDR3 has 13 amino acids. Here the CDR3 reads CASREGSDQPQHF. The CDR3 DNA reads TGTGCCAGCAGGGAGGGGTCCGATCAGCCCCAGCATTTT.

This chain joins TRBV25-1 and TRBJ2-3, with 9 bases that match TRBD1. CDR1 is MGHDK, CDR2 SYGVNS, per germline. This CDR3 contains 16 residues. V was clipped by 2 bases and J by 2 bases; unmatched bases: 5. The CDR3 region has the DNA TGTGCCAGCAGTGAAGGAGGGACAGGGAACACAGATACGCAGTATTTT. Its protein is CASSEGGTGNTDTQYF. The full variable domain, its missing parts supplied by reference TRBV25-1 and TRBJ2-3, is EADIYQTPRYLVIGTGKKITLECSQTMGHDKMYWYQQDPGMELHLIHYSYGVNSTEKGDLSSESTVSRIRTEHFPLTLESARPSHTSQYLCASSEGGTGNTDTQYFGPGTRLTVL.

The chain couples TRBV30 to TRBJ2-6; 9 positions agree with TRBD2. The CDR3 sequence is 17 residues long. V was pared by 2 bases and J by 0 bases, with 5 bases of the junction left unmatched. Per the germline V gene, CDR1 is GTSNPN and CDR2 is SVGIG (reference sequence). In DNA form, the CDR3 reads TGTGCCTGGAGTCAGACTAGCGGCCCCTCTGGGGCCAACGTCCTGACTTTC. Translating gives CAWSQTSGPSGANVLTF.

This clone was seen only a few times. In DNA form, the CDR3 reads TGCGCCAGCAGCGTAGGGACTAGCGGGCTAGAGCAGTTCTTC. This encodes CASSVGTSGLEQFF. This chain joins TRBV5-1 and TRBJ2-1; 12 nucleotides line up with TRBD2. Trimming at V came to 4 bases and at J to 10 bases, leaving 6 bases not matched to a gene. Germline CDR1 is SGHRS and CDR2 is YFSETQ. The CDR3 loop spans 14 amino acids.

CDR3 DNA sequence: TGTGCCAGCAGTGTAGCTCGGACAGCCCTTTATGGCTACACCTTC. Residues: CASSVARTALYGYTF. V usage is TRBV6-1 and J usage is TRBJ1-2; a possible D gene is TRBD1 (6 bases). Per germline, CDR1 MNHNS and CDR2 SASEGT. Trimming removed 4 bases at V and 5 bases at J, with 17 bases between. This CDR3 is 15 amino acids long.

The chain links TRBV28 to TRBJ2-7; 11 positions agree with TRBD2. This CDR3 is 17 amino acids long. Germline-derived CDR1 and CDR2 are MDHEN and SYDVKM. V dropped 5 bases and J dropped 4; count of bases not matched to a gene: 13. CDR3 DNA sequence: TGTGCCAGCAGTATCCCCCCCGGAGCTAGCGGGGGGTACGAGCAGTACTTC. It is translated as CASSIPPGASGGYEQYF.

The chain has TRBV28 and TRBJ1-2; D may be TRBD1 (6 bases). Germline V gene sequence: CDR1 MDHEN, CDR2 SYDVKM. The CDR3 length is 15 residues. Trimming took 3 bases from V and 2 from J, leaving 13 bases between them. The CDR3 DNA sequence: TGTGCCAGCAGTTTGAGGGGGGGTCAAAACTATGGCTACACCTTC. Its protein product is CASSLRGGQNYGYTF.

This sequence joins TRBV6-1 and TRBJ2-4; 9 positions match TRBD1. This CDR3 is built from 14 residues. J gave up 1 base and V 9 bases, and 4 bases lay outside the gene matches. The germline V gene has CDR1 MNHNS and CDR2 SASEGT. Here the CDR3 DNA reads TGTGCCAGTGACAGGGGGATGGCCAAAAACATTCAGTACTTC. Protein sequence: CASDRGMAKNIQYF.

This chain joins TRBV2 and TRBJ2-3; D is possibly TRBD1 (6 bases). V was clipped by 8 bases and J by 1 base, with 16 bases between them. This CDR3 has 15 residues. Germline values: CDR1 SNHLY, CDR2 FYNNEI. CDR3 nucleotides: TGTGCCAGCTCAGGGGCACAGCTTCGCACAGATACGCAGTATTTT. Protein sequence: CASSGAQLRTDTQYF.

The CDR3 coding sequence is TGTGCCAGTAGTATTCTAACAGGGGCCAGGAACACTGAAGCTTTCTTT. This gives the protein CASSILTGARNTEAFF. The chain employs TRBV19 and TRBJ1-1, with 7 bases fitting TRBD1. The V gene end was trimmed by 3 bases and the J gene end by 1 base; junction bases not matched to a gene: 8. Germline values: CDR1 LNHDA, CDR2 SQIVND (reference sequence). The CDR3 runs to 16 residues.

This rearrangement joins TRBV6-1 to TRBJ1-4, with TRBD1 matching over 10 bases. CDR3 size: 15 residues. The trim removed 5 bases at V and 10 bases at J, leaving 10 bases unmatched. Germline values: CDR1 MNHNS, CDR2 SASEGT. The CDR3 coding sequence is TGTGCCAGCAGTTCCCAAGGGACAGGGGTGGGAAAACTGTTTTTT. Translating gives CASSSQGTGVGKLFF.

The rearrangement uses TRBV2 and TRBJ1-1, with TRBD1 identical over 8 bases. With 6 bases clipped from V and 5 bases from J, the junction kept 5 bases outside the gene matches. This CDR3 comprises 13 residues. Germline CDR1 and CDR2: SNHLY and FYNNEI. The CDR3 nucleotides read TGTGCCAGCAGGGACAGGGCGGAAACTGAAGCTTTCTTT. Translating it yields CASRDRAETEAFF.

The chain is built from TRBV19 and TRBJ1-1; 12 nucleotides align to TRBD1. This CDR3 region has 16 residues. V gave up 8 bases and J gave up 11 bases; unmatched junction bases: 18. Germline V lookup: CDR1 LNHDA, CDR2 SQIVND (reference sequence). CDR3 nucleotides: TGTGCCAGTCGTCCCCTCTCCGGGACAGGGGGCTTTGTGGCTTTCTTT. Amino acid sequence: CASRPLSGTGGFVAFF.

The chain is built from TRBV7-9 and TRBJ1-4; 8 positions agree with TRBD1. J was trimmed by 6 bases and V by 5 bases; bases with no gene match: 8. CDR1 is SEHNR, CDR2 FQNEAQ, per germline (reference sequence). The CDR3 spans 15 residues. CDR3: CASSPRQGQDEKLFF. The CDR3 DNA reads as TGTGCCAGCAGCCCGAGACAGGGGCAGGATGAAAAACTGTTTTTT.

The chain carries TRBV19 and TRBJ2-3, with 8 bases fitting TRBD1. J gave up 3 bases and V 5 bases, and 10 bases lay outside the gene matches. CDR1 LNHDA and CDR2 SQIVND come from the germline V gene (reference sequence). This CDR3 has 16 residues. CDR3 sequence reads: CASSPRTGIGTDTQYF. For the CDR3, the DNA is TGTGCCAGTAGTCCACGGACAGGGATTGGGACAGATACGCAGTATTTT.

The rearrangement uses TRBV7-8 and TRBJ1-2; possible D gene TRBD1, 6 bases. This CDR3 has 17 residues. Trimming took 4 bases from V and 4 from J, leaving 22 bases between them. Germline lookup yields CDR1 SGHVS and CDR2 FQNEAQ. The CDR3, as DNA: TGTGCCAGCAGCTACACACTCCCGACAGGAACATCCTATGGCTACACCTTC. Translation: CASSYTLPTGTSYGYTF.

The chain couples TRBV28 to TRBJ2-7; 10 nucleotides match TRBD1. The V gene's germline CDR1 is MDHEN and CDR2 SYDVKM. CDR3 length equals 15 residues. J lost 4 bases, V lost 4 bases, and 7 bases had no gene match. The CDR3 loop reads CASSSTGTGVYEQYF. CDR3 DNA: TGTGCCAGCAGTTCGACCGGGACAGGGGTATACGAGCAGTACTTC.

The chain has TRBV10-3 and TRBJ2-7, with a tentative D call TRBD2 (5 bases). From germline, CDR1 is ENHRY and CDR2 SYGVKD. Trimming removed 5 bases at V and 3 bases at J, with 20 bases between. The length of the CDR3 is 16 residues. CDR3 bases: TGTGCCATCAGTCCCGGAGCGGCGTACTCCCACTACGAGCAGTACTTC. This encodes CAISPGAAYSHYEQYF.

The table lists this clone with many counts. This chain connects TRBV11-2 to TRBJ2-2; weak D call: TRBD2 (5 bases). This CDR3 region has 15 residues. CDR1 is SGHAT, CDR2 FQNNGV, per germline. V gave up 5 bases and J gave up 2 bases, with 12 bases separating them. The DNA for the CDR3 is TGTGCCAGCAGCGCGAGGACTTTCAACACCGGGGAGCTGTTTTTT. Translation: CASSARTFNTGELFF.

As for this clone: This CDR3 is also generated by other DNA sequences in the sample. The genes are TRBV30 and TRBJ2-7; 8 bases are shared with TRBD1. The ends lost 2 bases at V and 2 bases at J; junction bases unmatched: 2. The V gene's germline CDR1 is GTSNPN and CDR2 SVGIG (reference sequence). This CDR3 spans 13 amino acids. The CDR3 loop reads CAWSKDRAYEQYF. DNA of the CDR3: TGTGCCTGGAGTAAGGACAGGGCCTACGAGCAGTACTTC.